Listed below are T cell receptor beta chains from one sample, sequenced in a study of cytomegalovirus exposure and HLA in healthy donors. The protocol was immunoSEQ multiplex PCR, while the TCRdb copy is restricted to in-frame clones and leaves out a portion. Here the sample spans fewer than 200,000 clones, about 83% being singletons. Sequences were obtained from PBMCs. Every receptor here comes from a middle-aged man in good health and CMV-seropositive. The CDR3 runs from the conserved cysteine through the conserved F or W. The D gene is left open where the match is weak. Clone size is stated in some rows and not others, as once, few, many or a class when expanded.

TGTGCCAGCAGCATTAGACTAGCGGGAGTCGGGGGAGATACGCAGTATTTT,CASSIRLAGVGGDTQYF,-,TRBJ2-3,TRBD2,TRBV5-4
TGTGCCAGTAGTCCTACAGGGGGTCAGAGCAATCAGCCCCAGCATTTT,CASSPTGGQSNQPQHF,-,TRBJ1-5,TRBD1,TRBV19
TGTGCCTGGAGTGTACCAGTTATGAACACTGAAGCTTTCTTT,CAWSVPVMNTEAFF,-,TRBJ1-1,-,TRBV30
TGTGCCAGCAGCGTAGGGCGGTCAGCGGGAGGTCCTAGCACAGATACGCAGTATTTT,CASSVGRSAGGPSTDTQYF,-,TRBJ2-3,TRBD2,TRBV9
TGTGCCAGTAGGGGAGGATCCACAGATACGCAGTATTTT,CASRGGSTDTQYF,-,TRBJ2-3,-,TRBV19
TGTGCCAGCAGCTTAGCCGGGACTGAGGACTATGGCTACACCTTC,CASSLAGTEDYGYTF,-,TRBJ1-2,-,TRBV7-9
TGTGCCAGCAGGTCAGGGGGGAGAGAGGCAGATACGCAGTATTTT,CASRSGGREADTQYF,-,TRBJ2-3,-,TRBV28
TGTGCCAGCAGTACAGGGGTTTCCTACGAGCAGTACTTC,CASSTGVSYEQYF,once,TRBJ2-7,TRBD1,TRBV28
TGTGCCAGTAGTATTACTAGCGGATCCTACGAGCAGTACTTC,CASSITSGSYEQYF,-,TRBJ2-7,TRBD2,TRBV19
TGCAGCGTAGGACAGGATACAGATACGCAGTATTTT,CSVGQDTDTQYF,few,TRBJ2-3,TRBD1,TRBV29-1
TGTGCCAGCAGCCCATTCCCCCGACAGATGAATGAAGCTTTCTTT,CASSPFPRQMNEAFF,once,TRBJ1-1,-,TRBV11-2
TGTGCCAGCAGCTCCGGACAGGGGGCGAGGAATGAGCAGTTCTTC,CASSSGQGARNEQFF,-,TRBJ2-1,TRBD1,TRBV9
TGTGCCAGCAGTTTTCAAGGACAGGGCTACACCTTC,CASSFQGQGYTF,-,TRBJ1-2,-,TRBV27
TGTGCCAGCTCACCTACGGGACTAGCGGGAGCGGTTGAGCAGTTCTTC,CASSPTGLAGAVEQFF,-,TRBJ2-1,TRBD2,TRBV18
TGTGCCAGCAGCCAAGATGGACAGGGTAGGGAAGAGACCCAGTACTTC,CASSQDGQGREETQYF,-,TRBJ2-5,TRBD1,TRBV4-2
TGTGCCAGCAGCGTAGCTGGGGGGGGTGGAGAGACCCAGTACTTC,CASSVAGGGGETQYF,-,TRBJ2-5,TRBD2,TRBV9
TGTGCCTGCGGGGATGTCCCTTTGATCACCTTC,CACGDVPLITF,-,TRBJ1-2,-,TRBV30
TGCGCCAGCAGAGGTCACAGGGTTGGGGCCGGGGAGCTGTTTTTT,CASRGHRVGAGELFF,-,TRBJ2-2,-,TRBV5-1
TGTGCCAGCTCACCCTTAGCGACAGGGAGTCCCTCTGGAAACACCATATATTTT,CASSPLATGSPSGNTIYF,-,TRBJ1-3,TRBD1,TRBV18
TGCGCCAGCAGCCGAACGGCGGGATACGAGCAGTACTTC,CASSRTAGYEQYF,-,TRBJ2-7,-,TRBV5-1
TGTGCCAGCAGCTTAAACTCCATCACAGATACGCAGTATTTT,CASSLNSITDTQYF,once,TRBJ2-3,-,TRBV7-7
TGTGCCAGCAGTGAAACGGGGTTCAGGGGCGGGGAGACCCAGTACTTC,CASSETGFRGGETQYF,few,TRBJ2-5,-,TRBV6-1
TGTGCCAGCAGTGATAGACAGGGGGGGAACCTAGAGACCCAGTACTTC,CASSDRQGGNLETQYF,-,TRBJ2-5,TRBD1,TRBV6-1
TGTGCCAGCAGTGGGGCAGGTACGAACTATGGCTACACCTTC,CASSGAGTNYGYTF,-,TRBJ1-2,-,TRBV28
TGTGCCAGCAGCTTACGACTAAGTAGCGGTTACCCGGCGAATGAGCAGTTCTTC,CASSLRLSSGYPANEQFF,-,TRBJ2-1,-,TRBV7-2
TGTGCCAGCATGCCGGGACAGGGGAACTATGGCTACACCTTC,CASMPGQGNYGYTF,-,TRBJ1-2,TRBD1,TRBV5-5
TGTGCCAGCAGTGTGTTGGGACAGCTGGTATCAGGAAACACCATATATTTT,CASSVLGQLVSGNTIYF,few,TRBJ1-3,TRBD1,TRBV2
TGTGCCAGCAGCTCTGACAGGGGAGGCTTCGCTAATGAAAAACTGTTTTTT,CASSSDRGGFANEKLFF,-,TRBJ1-4,TRBD1,TRBV7-6
TGTGCCAGCAGTGGCCCGGCGGTCGGGAGATCGGATTATACGCAGTATTTT,CASSGPAVGRSDYTQYF,-,TRBJ2-3,-,TRBV6-1
TGTGCCACCAGCAGGCTAGCGGGGAGCTACGAGCAGTACTTC,CATSRLAGSYEQYF,-,TRBJ2-7,TRBD2,TRBV15
TGTGCCAGCAGTGAAGGGCGGACTAACTCCTACGAGCAGTACTTC,CASSEGRTNSYEQYF,-,TRBJ2-7,-,TRBV6-1
TGTGCCAGCAGCGTAGCGTCGGGTACCGGGGAGCTGTTTTTT,CASSVASGTGELFF,-,TRBJ2-2,-,TRBV9
TGTGCCATCGGGGCTAGTCTCAACGAGCAGTTCTTC,CAIGASLNEQFF,-,TRBJ2-1,-,TRBV10-3
TGTGCCAGCACAATGACAGGGGTTGGGGCCAACGTCCTGACTTTC,CASTMTGVGANVLTF,once,TRBJ2-6,TRBD1,TRBV2
TGCGCCAGCAGCTTGCTCGAGAAAAATGAGCAGTTCTTC,CASSLLEKNEQFF,-,TRBJ2-1,-,TRBV5-1
TGTGCCAGCAGCAAATACACCCTTAGCAATCAGCCCCAGCATTTT,CASSKYTLSNQPQHF,-,TRBJ1-5,-,TRBV21-1
TGTGCCAGTAGCTCACAGGGGGCGATGAACACTGAAGCTTTCTTT,CASSSQGAMNTEAFF,-,TRBJ1-1,TRBD1,TRBV19
TGTGCCAGCAGCTTATTATCATCGGAAAACATTCAGTACTTC,CASSLLSSENIQYF,-,TRBJ2-4,-,TRBV7-9
TGTGCCCACGTGGGGGGGTCCGGGGAGCTGTTTTTT,CAHVGGSGELFF,-,TRBJ2-2,TRBD2,TRBV11-2
TGTGCCAGCAGCTACGGACGGGGGGCAGGAAACACTGAAGCTTTCTTT,CASSYGRGAGNTEAFF,few,TRBJ1-1,-,TRBV5-4
TGTGCCAGCAGCGGGACAGGGGTGGGTGAAGCTTTCTTT,CASSGTGVGEAFF,once,TRBJ1-1,TRBD1,TRBV9
TGTGCCAGCAGCCCCTCGACTAGCGGCTACGAGCAGTACTTC,CASSPSTSGYEQYF,-,TRBJ2-7,TRBD2,TRBV9
TGCGCCAGCAGCTTGGGGGGGACTAGCTCTTCAGATACGCAGTATTTT,CASSLGGTSSSDTQYF,-,TRBJ2-3,TRBD2,TRBV5-1
TGTGCCAGTAGTACCAGCCGGCAGGGGGCCAACTATGGCTACACCTTC,CASSTSRQGANYGYTF,-,TRBJ1-2,TRBD1,TRBV19
TGTGCCAGCAGTTTAGGCGGGACAGGCGACTACGAGCAGTACTTC,CASSLGGTGDYEQYF,-,TRBJ2-7,TRBD1,TRBV28
TGTGCCAGCAGCCAGCGGGACGCCTACGAGCAGTACTTC,CASSQRDAYEQYF,-,TRBJ2-7,-,TRBV4-2
TGTGCCAGCAGCCAAGTTTGGACGCCAGCGGGGTCCTACGAGCAGTACTTC,CASSQVWTPAGSYEQYF,-,TRBJ2-7,TRBD2,TRBV4-2
TGTGCCAGCAGCTTAAGGGGTAGCGGAGCCAACGTCCTGACTTTC,CASSLRGSGANVLTF,-,TRBJ2-6,-,TRBV7-6
TGTGCCAGCAGTTATGGGGGACAGGGAAGCTCACCCCTCCACTTT,CASSYGGQGSSPLHF,-,TRBJ1-6,TRBD1,TRBV6-8
TGTGCCTGGAGTGTATTGGCCACCCCAGCTTTCTTT,CAWSVLATPAFF,-,TRBJ1-1,-,TRBV30
TGTGCCAGCAGCTCCCTTAAGCGACAGGGGGGCACAGATACGCAGTATTTT,CASSSLKRQGGTDTQYF,-,TRBJ2-3,TRBD1,TRBV5-8
TGTGCCAGCAGAGGACAGGGACGAAATGAAAAACTGTTTTTT,CASRGQGRNEKLFF,-,TRBJ1-4,TRBD1,TRBV5-6
TGTGCCAGTAGTTTCCGGACAGGTACAAACACTGAAGCTTTCTTT,CASSFRTGTNTEAFF,-,TRBJ1-1,TRBD1,TRBV19
TGCAGCGCCGCCAACCACGACAGAGAACGGGAGCAGTACTTC,CSAANHDREREQYF,few,TRBJ2-7,-,TRBV29-1
TGTGCCAGCAGCATAAACAGGGACAATGAGCAGTTCTTC,CASSINRDNEQFF,-,TRBJ2-1,-,TRBV7-3
TGTGCCAGCAGCTTGGACGGGGGCTCCTACGAGCAGTACTTC,CASSLDGGSYEQYF,-,TRBJ2-7,-,TRBV5-4
TGCGCCAGCAGATCTCCAGGCACCCCCCCGGCAGGTGAAGCTTTCTTT,CASRSPGTPPAGEAFF,-,TRBJ1-1,-,TRBV5-1
TGTGCCAGCACCAGAGGGTTGGGGGGTTACGAGCAGTACTTC,CASTRGLGGYEQYF,-,TRBJ2-7,-,TRBV6-5
TGCAGCGCCGGATTAGGGGCCTCCTACAATGAGCAGTTCTTC,CSAGLGASYNEQFF,-,TRBJ2-1,-,TRBV29-1